This T cell receptor (beta chain) was recorded in a study of PD-L1 blockade in urothelial cancer. Documented time point: peripheral blood 6 weeks after treatment start. Patients each gave 1 to 8 samples, pretreatment and on-treatment. Spiking each PCR with synthetic TCR analog templates was performed. The protocol was immunoSEQ multiplex PCR, while the TCRdb copy is restricted to in-frame clones and leaves out a portion. Of around 38,000 clones listed, 86% are singletons. The count of this clone is one. Germline V gene data show CDR1 as LGHNT and CDR2 as FRNRAP. Deletions cut 7 bases from V and 1 base from J, with 14 bases between. CDR3 size: 14 residues.

This material consisted of PBMCs, taken around atezolizumab (anti-PD-L1) treatment. This chain links TRBV12-5 with TRBJ2-7, with D unclear. This clonotype was sampled from a man between 60 and 70 years old with urothelial cancer. CDR3 sequence (DNA): TGTGCTAGTGCGCCCATTGGAGATTCCTACGAGCAGTACTTC. As protein: CASAPIGDSYEQYF.